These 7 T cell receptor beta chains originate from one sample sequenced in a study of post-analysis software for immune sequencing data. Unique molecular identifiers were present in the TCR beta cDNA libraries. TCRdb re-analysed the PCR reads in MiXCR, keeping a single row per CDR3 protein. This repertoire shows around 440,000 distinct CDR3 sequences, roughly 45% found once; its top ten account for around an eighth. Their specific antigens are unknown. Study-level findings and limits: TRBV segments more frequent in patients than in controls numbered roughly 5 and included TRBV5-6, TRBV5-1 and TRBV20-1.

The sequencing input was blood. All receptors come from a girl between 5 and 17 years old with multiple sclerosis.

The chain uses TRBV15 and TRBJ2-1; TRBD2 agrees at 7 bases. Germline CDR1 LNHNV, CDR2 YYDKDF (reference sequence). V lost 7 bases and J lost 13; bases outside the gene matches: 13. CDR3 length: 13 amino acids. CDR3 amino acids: CATTAGDQETQFF. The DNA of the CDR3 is TGTGCCACCACCGCGGGGGATCAAGAGACCCAGTTCTTC.

CDR3 DNA sequence: TGTGCCAGCAGTTACTTCAGACAGACGGGCGAGCAGTACTTC. This gives the protein CASSYFRQTGEQYF. The chain uses TRBV6-5 and TRBJ2-7, with D possibly matching TRBD1 (5 bases). V lost 1 base and J lost 6, with 13 bases in between. This CDR3 comprises 14 residues. Germline V gene sequence: CDR1 MNHEY, CDR2 SVGAGI.

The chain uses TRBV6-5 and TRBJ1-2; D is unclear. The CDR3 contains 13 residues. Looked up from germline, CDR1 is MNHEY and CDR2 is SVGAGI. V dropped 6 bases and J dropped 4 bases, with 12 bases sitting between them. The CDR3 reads CASSPQRIYGYTF. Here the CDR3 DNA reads TGTGCCAGCAGCCCACAGAGGATCTATGGCTACACCTTC.

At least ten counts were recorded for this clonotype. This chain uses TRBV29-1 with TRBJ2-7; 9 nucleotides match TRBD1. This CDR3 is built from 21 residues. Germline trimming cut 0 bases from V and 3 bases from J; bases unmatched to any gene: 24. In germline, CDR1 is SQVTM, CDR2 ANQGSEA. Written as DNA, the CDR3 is TGCAGCGTTGAAGAGTCACAGGGGGCGAGGAGGAGGCCCAATCCCTACTACGAGCAGTACTTC. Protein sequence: CSVEESQGARRRPNPYYEQYF.

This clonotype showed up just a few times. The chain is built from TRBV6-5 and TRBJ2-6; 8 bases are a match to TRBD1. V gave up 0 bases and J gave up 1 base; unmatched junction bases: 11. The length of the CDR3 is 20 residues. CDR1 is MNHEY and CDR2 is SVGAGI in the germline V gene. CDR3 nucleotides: TGTGCCAGCAGTTACTCTGAGGGGGACAGGCTCCCTTCTGGGGCCAACGTCCTGACTTTC. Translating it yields CASSYSEGDRLPSGANVLTF.

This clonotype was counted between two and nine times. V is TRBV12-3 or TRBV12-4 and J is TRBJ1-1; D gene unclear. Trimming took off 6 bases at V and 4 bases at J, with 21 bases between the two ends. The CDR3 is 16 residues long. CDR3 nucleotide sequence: TGTGCCAGCAGCCCACCGCGAGACGGAGGAGTCACTGAAGCTTTCTTT. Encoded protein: CASSPPRDGGVTEAFF.

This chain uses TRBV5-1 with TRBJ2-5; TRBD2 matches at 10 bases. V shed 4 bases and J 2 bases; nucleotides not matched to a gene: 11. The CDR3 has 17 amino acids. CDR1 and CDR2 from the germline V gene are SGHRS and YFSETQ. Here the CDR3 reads CASSPLRTSGTQETQYF. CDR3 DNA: TGCGCCAGCAGCCCCCTCCGGACTAGCGGAACTCAAGAGACCCAGTACTTC.